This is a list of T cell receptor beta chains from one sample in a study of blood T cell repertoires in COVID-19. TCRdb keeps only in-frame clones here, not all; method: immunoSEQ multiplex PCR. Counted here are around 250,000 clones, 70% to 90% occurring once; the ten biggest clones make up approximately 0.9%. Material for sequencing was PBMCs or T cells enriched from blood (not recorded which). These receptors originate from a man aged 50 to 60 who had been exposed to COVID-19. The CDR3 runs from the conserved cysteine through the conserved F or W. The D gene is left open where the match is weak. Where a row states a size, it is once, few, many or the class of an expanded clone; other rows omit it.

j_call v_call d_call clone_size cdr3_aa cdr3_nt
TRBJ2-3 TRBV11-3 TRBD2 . CASSASGITDTQYF TGTGCCAGCAGCGCTAGCGGGATCACAGATACGCAGTATTTT
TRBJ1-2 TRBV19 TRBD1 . CASGTTGSYVGYTF TGTGCCAGTGGAACGACAGGGTCTTATGTGGGCTACACCTTC
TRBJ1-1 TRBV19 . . CASDSISGTEAFF TGTGCCAGTGATTCTATTTCGGGCACTGAAGCTTTCTTT
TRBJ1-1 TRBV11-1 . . CASSRSGGVRTEAFF TGTGCCAGCAGCCGCTCGGGGGGCGTGAGAACTGAAGCTTTCTTT
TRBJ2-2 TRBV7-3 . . CASSFSGTGELFF TGTGCCAGCAGCTTCTCGGGAACCGGGGAGCTGTTTTTT
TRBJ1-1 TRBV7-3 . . CASSQEVNTEAFF TGTGCCAGCAGCCAGGAGGTGAACACTGAAGCTTTCTTT
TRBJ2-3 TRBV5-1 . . CASSPRFTDTQYF TGCGCCAGCAGCCCCCGGTTCACAGATACGCAGTATTTT
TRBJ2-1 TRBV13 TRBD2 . CASSPPGLGLNEQFF TGTGCCAGCAGCCCCCCGGGACTAGGCTTGAATGAGCAGTTCTTC
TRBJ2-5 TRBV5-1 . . CASSLSTARRETQYF TGCGCCAGCAGCTTGAGTACCGCTAGGCGAGAGACCCAGTACTTC
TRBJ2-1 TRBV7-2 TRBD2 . CASTISGGAYGEQFF TGTGCCAGCACCATTAGCGGGGGGGCCTATGGTGAGCAGTTCTTC
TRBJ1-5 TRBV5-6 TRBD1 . CASSFSAGGYQPQHF TGTGCCAGCAGCTTTAGTGCAGGGGGCTATCAGCCCCAGCATTTT
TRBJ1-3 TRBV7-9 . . CASSPRNSGNTIYF TGTGCCAGCAGCCCGAGAAACTCTGGAAACACCATATATTTT
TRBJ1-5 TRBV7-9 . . CASSPAGGQPQHF TGTGCCAGCAGCCCCGCGGGAGGTCAGCCCCAGCATTTT
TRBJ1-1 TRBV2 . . CASSVEQPEAFF TGTGCCAGCAGTGTGGAGCAGCCTGAAGCTTTCTTT
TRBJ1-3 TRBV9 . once CASSVVGSSGNTIYF TGTGCCAGCAGCGTAGTGGGCAGCTCTGGAAACACCATATATTTT
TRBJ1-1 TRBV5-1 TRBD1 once CASQKLTGTEAFF TGCGCCAGCCAAAAATTGACAGGGACTGAAGCTTTCTTT
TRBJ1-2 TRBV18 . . CASSRGRGEGYTF TGTGCCAGCTCACGAGGGAGGGGTGAGGGCTACACCTTC
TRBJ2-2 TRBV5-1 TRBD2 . CASSYPGLAGGPNTGELFF TGCGCCAGCAGCTACCCGGGACTAGCGGGAGGGCCGAACACCGGGGAGCTGTTTTTT
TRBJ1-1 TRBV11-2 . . CASSETDHTEAFF TGTGCCAGCAGTGAGACAGACCACACTGAAGCTTTCTTT
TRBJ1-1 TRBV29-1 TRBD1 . CSVEGIQGAWTEAFF TGCAGCGTTGAAGGGATACAGGGGGCGTGGACTGAAGCTTTCTTT
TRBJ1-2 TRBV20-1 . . CSATENYGYTF TGCAGTGCAACGGAGAACTATGGCTACACCTTC
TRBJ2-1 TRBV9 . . CASSVGAVQFF TGTGCCAGCAGCGTAGGAGCTGTGCAGTTCTTC
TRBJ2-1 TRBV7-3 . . CASSRSTTSYNEQFF TGTGCCAGCAGCCGAAGCACTACCTCCTACAATGAGCAGTTCTTC
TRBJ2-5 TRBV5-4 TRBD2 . CASSLGSASGGGKTQYF TGTGCCAGCAGCTTGGGGTCGGCTAGCGGGGGGGGTAAGACCCAGTACTTC
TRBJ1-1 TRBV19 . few CASKSWAANTEAFF TGTGCCAGTAAGAGCTGGGCAGCGAACACTGAAGCTTTCTTT
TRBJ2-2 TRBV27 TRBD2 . CASSFTAGDVTGELFF TGTGCCAGCAGTTTTACAGCGGGGGACGTCACCGGGGAGCTGTTTTTT
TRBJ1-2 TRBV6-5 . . CASSYADRTNYGYTF TGTGCCAGCAGTTACGCCGACAGAACTAACTATGGCTACACCTTC
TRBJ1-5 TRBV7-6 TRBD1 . CASSVTGEGQPQHF TGTGCCAGCAGCGTGACAGGGGAGGGTCAGCCCCAGCATTTT
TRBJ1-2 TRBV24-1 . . CATSGPPEGYTF TGTGCCACCAGTGGTCCCCCCGAGGGCTACACCTTC
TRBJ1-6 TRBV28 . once CASSSPHDNSPLHF TGTGCCAGCAGTTCCCCACATGATAATTCACCCCTCCACTTT
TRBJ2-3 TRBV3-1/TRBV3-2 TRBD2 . CASSRFFLAGDNEDTQYF TGTGCCAGCAGCCGCTTTTTTTTAGCGGGAGATAACGAAGATACGCAGTATTTT
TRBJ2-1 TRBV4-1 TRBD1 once CASSRQAYPRDSNEQFF TGCGCCAGCAGCCGACAGGCTTACCCCCGGGACAGTAATGAGCAGTTCTTC
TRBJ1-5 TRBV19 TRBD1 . CASRGQGFQPQHF TGTGCCAGTAGGGGACAGGGGTTCCAGCCCCAGCATTTT
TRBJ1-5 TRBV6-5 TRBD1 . CASTGQGNQPQHF TGTGCCAGCACGGGACAGGGCAATCAGCCCCAGCATTTT
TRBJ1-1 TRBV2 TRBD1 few CASSPRDRSNTEAFF TGTGCCAGCAGTCCCCGGGACAGAAGTAACACTGAAGCTTTCTTT